The 32 T cell receptor beta chains presented below share a single source sample, sequenced in a study of blood T cells in healthy people across ages. A second PCR of about 7 to 11 cycles used a sample-barcoded 5' primer and a J-beta primer mix. TCRdb fed the 5' RACE reads into MiXCR, producing one record per CDR3 protein. This sample has around 1,000,000 distinct CDR3 sequences, with almost 25% found just once. These data also featured in a second study, about T cells of mothers and their children.

Sequencing was performed on blood. The receptors were sampled from a girl aged 2 to 10 in good health.

The sample holds a few counts of this clonotype. The chain has TRBV9 and TRBJ1-4; D is perhaps TRBD1 (6 bases). The CDR3 has 15 amino acids. Per the germline V gene, CDR1 is SGDLS and CDR2 is YYNGEE. V lost 1 base and J 8 bases, leaving 15 bases between the germline ends. The CDR3 region has the DNA TGTGCCAGCAGCGTAACTGGGGGGCTTAGCGAAAAACTGTTTTTT. Translating gives CASSVTGGLSEKLFF.

Regarding this clonotype: Its ends do not fully match the called genes, so a read error is possible. The V call is TRBV7-9, the J call TRBJ2-5; 11 bases are a match to TRBD1. Per the germline V gene, CDR1 is SEHNR and CDR2 is FQNEAQ (reference sequence). The CDR3 sequence is 14 residues long. CDR3: CASSAPGTGGPWDF. In DNA, the CDR3 is TGTGCCAGCAGCGCCCCAGGGACAGGGGGTCCCTGGGACTTC.

The chain links TRBV27 to TRBJ2-2, with D possibly matching TRBD1 (6 bases). Germline V lookup: CDR1 MNHEY, CDR2 SMNVEV (reference sequence). Trimming removed 8 bases from V and 0 bases from J, with 19 bases in between. There are 17 residues in the CDR3. DNA for the CDR3: TGTGCCAGCGCGCTGGTTAGGGACAACGCGAACACCGGGGAGCTGTTTTTT. Encoded protein: CASALVRDNANTGELFF.

The chain employs TRBV11-1 and TRBJ1-1; 7 bases are a match to TRBD1. The germline V gene encodes CDR1 SGHAT and CDR2 FQDESV (reference sequence). The J segment lost 1 base and the V segment lost 2 bases, leaving 19 bases of the junction unmatched. This CDR3 has 20 residues. This chain's CDR3 is CASSLRQGSELVSGNTEAFF. CDR3 bases: TGTGCCAGCAGCTTACGACAGGGTTCTGAATTAGTATCGGGGAACACTGAAGCTTTCTTT.

The chain employs TRBV12-3 or TRBV12-4 and TRBJ1-2, with 8 bases that match TRBD1. The V gene end was trimmed by 2 bases and the J gene end by 5 bases; junction bases not matched to a gene: 7. This CDR3 comprises 15 residues. The CDR3 loop is CASSLSRQGIYGYTF. The CDR3 DNA follows: TGTGCCAGCAGTTTATCGAGACAGGGGATTTATGGCTACACCTTC.

The J gene is TRBJ1-1, the V gene TRBV20-1, with TRBD1 matching 11 bases. The trim removed 5 bases at V and 3 bases at J, leaving 2 bases unmatched. Per germline, CDR1 DFQATT and CDR2 SNEGSKA (reference sequence). The CDR3 is 13 amino acids. The CDR3 DNA reads as TGCAGTGCTCGGGGACAGGGGGACACTGAAGCTTTCTTT. It specifies CSARGQGDTEAFF.

The chain couples TRBV29-1 to TRBJ2-5, with 8 positions matching TRBD2. CDR3 size: 19 residues. Germline-derived CDR1 and CDR2 are SQVTM and ANQGSEA. Unmatched junction bases numbered 16, after V lost 0 bases and J lost 1 base. This chain's CDR3 is CSVEDLPIAGGSRQETQYF. The CDR3 DNA is TGCAGCGTTGAAGACCTCCCTATTGCGGGAGGCTCTCGCCAAGAGACCCAGTACTTC.

This clonotype was seen only a few times. The V gene is TRBV4-3, the J gene TRBJ2-2; 8 bases agree with TRBD2. Trimming removed 1 base from V and 12 bases from J; junction bases left unmatched: 10. There are 15 residues in the CDR3. CDR1 LGHNA and CDR2 YSLEER come from the germline V gene. The CDR3 DNA sequence: TGCGCCAGCAGCCAAGTGGCCAGCGGGGGCGGCCAGCTGTTTTTT. The encoded protein is CASSQVASGGGQLFF.

This clonotype was detected only a few times. The V and J genes are TRBV5-4 and TRBJ2-5, with D uncertain. The CDR3 contains 14 residues. The germline CDR1 and CDR2 sequences are SGHNT and YYREEE (reference sequence). Trimming removed 0 bases at V and 5 bases at J, with 11 bases between. The CDR3 region has the DNA TGTGCCAGCAGCTTGGACAGAGACCTTGAGACCCAGTACTTC. Its protein is CASSLDRDLETQYF. Based on the CDR3 plus reference TRBV5-4 and TRBJ2-5, the full variable domain is ETGVTQSPTHLIKTRGQQVTLRCSSQSGHNTVSWYQQALGQGPQFIFQYYREEENGRGNFPPRFSGLQFPNYSSELNVNALELDDSALYLCASSLDRDLETQYFGPGTRLLVL.

This chain joins TRBV4-2 and TRBJ2-1, with TRBD2 as a possible D gene (5 bases). There are 14 residues in the CDR3. The V end lost 0 bases, the J end lost 14 bases, and 17 bases lay between the germline ends. CDR1 is LGHNA, CDR2 YNFKEQ, per germline. In nucleotides, the CDR3 is TGTGCCAGCAGCCAAGAAGTCGGGAATACATTTAAGTTCTTC. It translates to CASSQEVGNTFKFF.

This clonotype was detected a few times. V gene TRBV10-3 combines with J gene TRBJ2-3, with D possibly matching TRBD1 (6 bases). The ends were cut back, 7 bases at V and 4 bases at J, with 9 bases in the middle. Germline CDR1 and CDR2: ENHRY and SYGVKD. This CDR3 contains 12 residues. CDR3 DNA: TGTGCCATCACCGGGACATCAGATACGCAGTATTTT. This encodes CAITGTSDTQYF.

This clonotype was counted a few times. The chain couples TRBV6-5 to TRBJ2-1; 11 nucleotides align to TRBD2. Losses at the gene ends were 7 bases for V and 7 bases for J; bases not matched to a gene: 9. CDR1 and CDR2 from the germline V gene are MNHEY and SVGAGI. The length of the CDR3 is 15 residues. CDR3 amino acids: CASNPTSGGKNEQFF. The DNA for the CDR3 is TGTGCCAGCAATCCCACTAGCGGGGGCAAGAATGAGCAGTTCTTC.

V is TRBV28 and J is TRBJ2-3; 9 positions match TRBD2. This CDR3 has 16 residues. The V segment lost 6 bases and the J segment 2 bases; nucleotides outside the gene matches: 9. Germline assignment: CDR1 MDHEN and CDR2 SYDVKM. CDR3 sequence (DNA): TGTGCCAGCAGCGCCCTGACTAGCGGATACACAGATACGCAGTATTTT. It yields the protein CASSALTSGYTDTQYF.

This chain links TRBV7-9 with TRBJ2-5, with D unclear. The DNA end lines up better with TRBJ2-7; the J call may be wrong. This CDR3 region has 12 residues. In germline, CDR1 is SEHNR, CDR2 FQNEAQ (reference sequence). CDR3 in amino acids: CASSSRAGEQYF. CDR3 coding DNA: TGTGCCAGCAGTTCTAGAGCCGGCGAGCAGTACTTC.

The genes are TRBV28 and TRBJ2-7; D unclear. There are 13 residues in the CDR3. Germline loops: CDR1 MDHEN, CDR2 SYDVKM. V dropped 5 bases and J dropped 2 bases, with 10 bases sitting between them. CDR3 sequence: CASSSSPAYEQYF. DNA for the CDR3: TGTGCCAGCAGTAGTTCGCCAGCCTACGAGCAGTACTTC.

This clonotype was counted between two and nine times. The rearrangement joins TRBV4-3 to TRBJ1-5; D not certain. Trimming shortened V by 0 bases and J by 4 bases, and 10 bases separated the two germline ends. Germline CDR1 is LGHNA and CDR2 is YSLEER. The CDR3 length is 15 residues. The DNA for the CDR3 is TGCGCCAGCAGCCAAGAAAGGACCTTTAATCAGCCCCAGCATTTT. Translation: CASSQERTFNQPQHF.

This clonotype was seen only a few times. The CDR3 DNA is TGCAGTGCTATATCTGGGGGCGATTTGACAGATACGCAGTATTTT. Residues: CSAISGGDLTDTQYF. The chain is built from TRBV20-1 and TRBJ2-3; D perhaps matches TRBD1 (6 bases). This CDR3 is 15 amino acids long. V was clipped by 4 bases and J by 3 bases, with 17 bases between them. CDR1 and CDR2 from the germline V gene are DFQATT and SNEGSKA (reference sequence).

The chain couples TRBV29-1 to TRBJ2-1; D unclear. V was shortened by 0 bases and J by 0 bases, with 12 bases between the two germline ends. CDR1 and CDR2 (germline): SQVTM, ANQGSEA. This CDR3 spans 16 amino acids. DNA for the CDR3: TGCAGCGTTGAAGATCTAGGCGATCCCTCCTACAATGAGCAGTTCTTC. This sequence encodes CSVEDLGDPSYNEQFF.

This clonotype was found a few times. The genes are TRBV20-1 and TRBJ1-1, with a possible D match to TRBD1 (6 bases). V was cut by 5 bases and J by 0 bases, with 10 bases left in between. The germline CDR1 and CDR2 sequences are DFQATT and SNEGSKA (reference sequence). This CDR3 has 13 residues. The CDR3 is CSAWGALNTEAFF. The CDR3 DNA sequence: TGCAGTGCTTGGGGGGCCCTGAACACTGAAGCTTTCTTT.

The chain uses TRBV6-2 or TRBV6-3 and TRBJ2-2, with 14 nucleotides matching TRBD2. CDR1 is MNHEY, CDR2 SVGEGT, per germline. The CDR3 length is 18 residues. The J segment lost 5 bases and the V segment lost 2 bases, leaving 7 bases of the junction unmatched. Written as DNA, the CDR3 is TGTGCCAGCAGTTACGGACTAGCGGGAGGACGGGGAACCGGGGAGCTGTTTTTT. This codes for CASSYGLAGGRGTGELFF.

This chain uses TRBV6-2 or TRBV6-3 with TRBJ2-4; 10 nucleotides agree with TRBD2. The CDR3 totals 15 residues. Germline V gene sequence: CDR1 MNHEY, CDR2 SVGEGT. The junction had 7 bases not matched to a gene; V was cut back by 7 bases and J by 4 bases. The CDR3 region is CASTPKLAGKNIQYF. Here the CDR3 DNA reads TGTGCCAGCACTCCGAAACTAGCGGGGAAAAACATTCAGTACTTC.

There are a few counts of this clonotype. The J gene is TRBJ1-1, the V gene TRBV6-2 or TRBV6-3; D is undetermined. CDR1 is MNHEY and CDR2 is SVGEGT in the germline V gene. The CDR3 consists of 13 residues. V was pared by 8 bases and J by 7 bases, with 17 bases between. The CDR3 DNA reads as TGTGCCAGCGTCGGATCCTCGTTCGGTGAAGCTTTCTTT. Protein sequence: CASVGSSFGEAFF.

The chain couples TRBV15 to TRBJ1-2; D is unresolved. The germline gives CDR1 LNHNV, CDR2 YYDKDF (reference sequence). CDR3 size: 14 residues. The V end lost 1 base, the J end lost 3 bases, and 9 bases lay between the germline ends. The CDR3 coding sequence is TGTGCCACCAGCAGAGTAGGCCAGTACTATGGCTACACCTTC. Encoded protein: CATSRVGQYYGYTF.

A few counts support this clonotype. The chain links TRBV5-5 to TRBJ2-6, with D unresolved. V was shortened by 2 bases and J by 4 bases, with 10 bases between the two germline ends. Germline CDR1 is SGHKS and CDR2 is YYEKEE (reference sequence). This CDR3 has 15 amino acids. The CDR3 loop reads CASSFWSTGANVLTF. DNA of the CDR3: TGTGCCAGCAGCTTTTGGAGTACCGGGGCCAACGTCCTGACTTTC.

In this sample, this clonotype turned up a few times. The chain recombines TRBV11-2 with TRBJ2-1; 9 bases map to TRBD2. The CDR3 covers 15 residues. The J segment lost 5 bases and the V segment lost 5 bases, leaving 7 bases of the junction unmatched. The germline V gene has CDR1 SGHAT and CDR2 FQNNGV. The DNA of the CDR3 is TGTGCCAGCAGCACCATAGCGGGAGCCGACAATGAGCAGTTCTTC. Translation gives CASSTIAGADNEQFF.

V and J are TRBV7-6 and TRBJ2-1, with D uncertain. Per germline, CDR1 SGHVS and CDR2 FNYEAQ. V was clipped by 3 bases and J by 5 bases, with 8 bases between them. This CDR3 contains 13 residues. The CDR3: CASSFPEDNEQFF. The CDR3 DNA reads as TGTGCCAGCAGCTTCCCCGAAGACAATGAGCAGTTCTTC.

This clonotype turned up a few times. Sequence at one end of the junction differs from germline and may be a read error. The rearrangement uses TRBV5-1 and TRBJ2-2; the match to TRBD2 covers 11 bases. CDR3 length: 16 amino acids. Germline V gene data show CDR1 as SGHRS and CDR2 as YFSETQ. The CDR3 coding sequence is TGCGCCAGCAGGTTGGGACTAGCGGCGAACACCGGGGAGCTGTTTTTT. Its translation is CASRLGLAANTGELFF.

The rearrangement uses TRBV9 and TRBJ2-7; D is uncertain. CDR3 length: 14 residues. Germline-derived CDR1 and CDR2 are SGDLS and YYNGEE. V lost 2 bases and J lost 3, with 12 bases in between. The CDR3 sequence is CASSVLPTSYEQYF. The DNA of the CDR3 is TGTGCCAGCAGCGTTCTCCCTACCAGCTACGAGCAGTACTTC.

Many counts were recorded for this clonotype. V is TRBV7-2 and J is TRBJ2-1; D remains ambiguous. The germline V gene encodes CDR1 SGHTA and CDR2 FQGNSA. There are 11 residues in the CDR3. V gave up 4 bases and J gave up 6 bases, with 4 bases separating them. CDR3 residues: CASSSTNEQFF. CDR3 sequence (DNA): TGTGCCAGCAGCTCGACCAATGAGCAGTTCTTC.

This clonotype was seen just once. The chain employs TRBV5-1 and TRBJ2-7; a weak D match, TRBD2 (5 bases). V was shortened by 3 bases and J by 5 bases, with 18 bases between the two germline ends. The CDR3 totals 15 residues. In germline, CDR1 is SGHRS, CDR2 YFSETQ. The CDR3 region is CASSSGSGLVNEQYF. DNA for the CDR3: TGCGCCAGCAGCTCCGGCTCAGGACTCGTTAACGAGCAGTACTTC.

This clonotype occurred a few times. The V call is TRBV10-1, the J call TRBJ1-1; 10 positions agree with TRBD1. Germline CDR1 reads WNHNN; CDR2 reads SYGVQD (reference sequence). V was pared by 6 bases and J by 6 bases, with 1 base of the junction left unmatched. The CDR3 is made up of 12 amino acids. The CDR3: CASRGQGPEAFF. The CDR3 coding sequence is TGCGCCAGCAGGGGACAGGGGCCTGAAGCTTTCTTT.

The V gene is TRBV7-2, the J gene TRBJ2-4; D perhaps matches TRBD2 (6 bases). The CDR3 sequence is 13 residues long. Germline-derived CDR1 and CDR2 are SGHTA and FQGNSA. V was shortened by 2 bases and J by 12 bases, with 14 bases between the two germline ends. The CDR3 protein is CASSLSVRRDQYF. In DNA form, the CDR3 reads TGTGCCAGCAGCTTATCGGTCAGGAGGGATCAGTACTTC. Complete variable domain (other parts from reference TRBV7-2 and TRBJ2-4): GAGVSQSPSNKVTEKGKDVELRCDPISGHTALYWYRQSLGQGLEFLIYFQGNSAPDKSGLPSDRFSAERTGGSVSTLTIQRTQQEDSAVYLCASSLSVRRDQYFGAGTRLSVL.